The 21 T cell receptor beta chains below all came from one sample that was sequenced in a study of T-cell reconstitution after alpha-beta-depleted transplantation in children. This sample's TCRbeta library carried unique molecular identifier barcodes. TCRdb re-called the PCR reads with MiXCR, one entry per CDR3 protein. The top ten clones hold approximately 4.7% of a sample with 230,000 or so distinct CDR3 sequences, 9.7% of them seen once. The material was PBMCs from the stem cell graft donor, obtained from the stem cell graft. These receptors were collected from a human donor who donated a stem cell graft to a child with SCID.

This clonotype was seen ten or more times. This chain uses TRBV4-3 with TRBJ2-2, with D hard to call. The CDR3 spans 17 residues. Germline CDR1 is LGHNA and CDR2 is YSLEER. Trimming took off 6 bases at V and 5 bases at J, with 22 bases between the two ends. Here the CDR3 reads CASSPRISSPGTGELFF. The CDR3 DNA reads TGCGCCAGCAGTCCAAGAATTTCGTCCCCAGGTACCGGGGAGCTGTTTTTT.

CDR3 nucleotide sequence: TGTGCCAGCAGTTCGAAAAAATGGGGGGGTGGAGGTTTCTCTGAAGCTTTCTTT. The encoded protein is CASSSKKWGGGGFSEAFF. This chain joins TRBV6-5 and TRBJ1-1, with D maybe TRBD1 (5 bases). V was shortened by 4 bases and J by 6 bases, with 27 bases between the two germline ends. Germline V gene sequence: CDR1 MNHEY, CDR2 SVGAGI. This CDR3 has 18 amino acids.

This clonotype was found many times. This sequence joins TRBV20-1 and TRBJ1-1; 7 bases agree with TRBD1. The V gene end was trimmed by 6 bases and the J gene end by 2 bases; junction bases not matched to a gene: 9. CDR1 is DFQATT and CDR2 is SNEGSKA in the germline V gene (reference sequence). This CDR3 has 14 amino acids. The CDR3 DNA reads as TGCAGTGCCGTAAAGGGACAGCTCAACACTGAAGCTTTCTTT. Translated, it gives CSAVKGQLNTEAFF.

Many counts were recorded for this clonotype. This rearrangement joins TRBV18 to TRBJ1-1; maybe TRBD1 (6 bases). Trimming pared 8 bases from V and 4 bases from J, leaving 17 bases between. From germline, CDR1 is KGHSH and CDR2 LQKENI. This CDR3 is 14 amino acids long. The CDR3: CASTQVGGATEAFF. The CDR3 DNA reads TGTGCCAGCACACAAGTTGGGGGGGCCACTGAAGCTTTCTTT.

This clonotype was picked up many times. CDR3 sequence (DNA): TGTGCCAGCAGCTACCAGGGTGCCAAAAACATTCAGTACTTC. Amino acid sequence: CASSYQGAKNIQYF. This chain connects TRBV5-6 to TRBJ2-4; maybe TRBD1 (5 bases). CDR3 length: 14 amino acids. The germline V and J ends were trimmed by 3 bases and 1 base, with 8 bases remaining between them. Germline lookup yields CDR1 SGHDT and CDR2 YYEEEE.

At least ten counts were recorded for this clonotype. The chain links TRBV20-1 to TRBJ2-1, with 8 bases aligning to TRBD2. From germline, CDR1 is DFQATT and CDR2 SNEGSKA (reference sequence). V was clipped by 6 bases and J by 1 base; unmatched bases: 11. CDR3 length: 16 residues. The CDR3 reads CSAHKPGGGSYNEQFF. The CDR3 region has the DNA TGCAGTGCCCACAAACCGGGCGGGGGGTCCTACAATGAGCAGTTCTTC.

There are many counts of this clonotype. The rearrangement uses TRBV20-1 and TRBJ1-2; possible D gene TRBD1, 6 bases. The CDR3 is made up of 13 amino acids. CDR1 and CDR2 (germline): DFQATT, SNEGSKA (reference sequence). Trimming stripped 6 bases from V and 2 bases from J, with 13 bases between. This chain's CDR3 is CSAPPDSNYGYTF. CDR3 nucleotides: TGCAGTGCGCCCCCGGACAGCAACTATGGCTACACCTTC.

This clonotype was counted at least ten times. The CDR3 is CASSSSGSSYNEQFF. The DNA for the CDR3 is TGTGCCAGCAGTTCTAGCGGGAGCTCCTACAATGAGCAGTTCTTC. This chain uses TRBV9 with TRBJ2-1; 10 nucleotides align to TRBD2. With 5 bases clipped from V and 0 bases from J, the junction kept 2 bases outside the gene matches. The germline gives CDR1 SGDLS, CDR2 YYNGEE. This CDR3 spans 15 amino acids.

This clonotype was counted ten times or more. In DNA form, the CDR3 reads TGTGCCAGCAGTTCCCCCGGGACAGGGGGGGGGCCCAATGAGCAGTTCTTC. Amino acid sequence: CASSSPGTGGGPNEQFF. The J gene is TRBJ2-1, the V gene TRBV27; 11 bases agree with TRBD1. Germline-derived CDR1 and CDR2 are MNHEY and SMNVEV (reference sequence). V dropped 4 bases and J dropped 6; count of bases not matched to a gene: 11. The CDR3 is 17 residues long.

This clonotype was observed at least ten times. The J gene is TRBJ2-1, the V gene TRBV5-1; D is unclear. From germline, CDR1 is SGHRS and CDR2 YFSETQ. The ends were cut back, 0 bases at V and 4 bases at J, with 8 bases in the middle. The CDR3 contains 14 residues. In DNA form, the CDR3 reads TGCGCCAGCAGCTTGGACGTGAGGTACAATGAGCAGTTCTTC. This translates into CASSLDVRYNEQFF. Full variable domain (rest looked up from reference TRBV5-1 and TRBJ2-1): KAGVTQTPRYLIKTRGQQVTLSCSPISGHRSVSWYQQTPGQGLQFLFEYFSETQRNKGNFPGRFSGRQFSNSRSEMNVSTLELGDSALYLCASSLDVRYNEQFFGPGTRLTVL.

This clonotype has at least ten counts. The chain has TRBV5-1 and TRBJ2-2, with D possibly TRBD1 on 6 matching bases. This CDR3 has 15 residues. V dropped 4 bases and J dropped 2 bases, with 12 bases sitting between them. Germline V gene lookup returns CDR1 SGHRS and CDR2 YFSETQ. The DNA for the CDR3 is TGCGCCAGCAGCGGGGGACAAAGCAACACCGGGGAGCTGTTTTTT. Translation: CASSGGQSNTGELFF.

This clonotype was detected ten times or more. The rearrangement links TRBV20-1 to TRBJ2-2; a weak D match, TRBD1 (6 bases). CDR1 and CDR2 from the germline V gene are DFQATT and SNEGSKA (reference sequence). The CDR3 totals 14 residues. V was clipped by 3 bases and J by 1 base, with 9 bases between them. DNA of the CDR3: TGCAGTGCTAGCAGGGGCAAGAACACCGGGGAGCTGTTTTTT. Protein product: CSASRGKNTGELFF.

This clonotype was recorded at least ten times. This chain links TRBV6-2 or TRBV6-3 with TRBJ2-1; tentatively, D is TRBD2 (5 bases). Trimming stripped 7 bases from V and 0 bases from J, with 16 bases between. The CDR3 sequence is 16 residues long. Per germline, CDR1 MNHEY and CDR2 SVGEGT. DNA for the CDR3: TGTGCCAGCACCGGAACTAGATTCGGCTCCTACAATGAGCAGTTCTTC. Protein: CASTGTRFGSYNEQFF.

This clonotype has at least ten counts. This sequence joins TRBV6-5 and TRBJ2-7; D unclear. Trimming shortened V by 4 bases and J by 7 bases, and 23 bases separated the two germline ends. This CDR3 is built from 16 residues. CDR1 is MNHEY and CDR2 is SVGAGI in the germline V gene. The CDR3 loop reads CASSSAGWYGSDEQYF. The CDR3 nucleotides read TGTGCCAGCAGTTCCGCCGGGTGGTATGGTTCCGATGAGCAGTACTTC.

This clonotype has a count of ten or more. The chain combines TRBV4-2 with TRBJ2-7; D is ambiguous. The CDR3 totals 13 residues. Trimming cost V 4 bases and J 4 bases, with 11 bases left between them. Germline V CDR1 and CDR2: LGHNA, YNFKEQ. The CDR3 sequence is CASSRETDYEQYF. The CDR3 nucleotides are TGTGCCAGCAGCCGAGAAACGGATTACGAGCAGTACTTC.

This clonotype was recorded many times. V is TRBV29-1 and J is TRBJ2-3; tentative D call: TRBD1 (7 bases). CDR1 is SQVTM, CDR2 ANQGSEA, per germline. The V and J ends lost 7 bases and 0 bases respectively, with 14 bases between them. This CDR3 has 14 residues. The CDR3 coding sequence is TGCAGCGCCGCCAGGGGGACTAGCACAGATACGCAGTATTTT. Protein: CSAARGTSTDTQYF.

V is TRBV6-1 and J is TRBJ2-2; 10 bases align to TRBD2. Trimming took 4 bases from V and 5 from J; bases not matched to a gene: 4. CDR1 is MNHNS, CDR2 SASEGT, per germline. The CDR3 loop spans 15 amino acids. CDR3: CASSVGTSDTGELFF. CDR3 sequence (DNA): TGTGCCAGCAGTGTCGGGACTAGCGATACCGGGGAGCTGTTTTTT.

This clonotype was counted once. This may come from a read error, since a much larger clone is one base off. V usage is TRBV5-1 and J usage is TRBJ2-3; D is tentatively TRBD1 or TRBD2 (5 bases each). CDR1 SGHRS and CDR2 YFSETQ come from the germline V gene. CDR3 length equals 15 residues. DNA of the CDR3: TGCGCCAGCAGCTTGAGAGGGGATCCCTCAGATACGCAGTGTTTT. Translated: CASSLRGDPSDTQCF.

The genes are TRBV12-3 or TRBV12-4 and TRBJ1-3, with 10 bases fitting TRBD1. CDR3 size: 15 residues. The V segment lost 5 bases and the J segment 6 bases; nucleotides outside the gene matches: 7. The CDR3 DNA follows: TGTGCCAGCAGTCCCTGGGACAGGGGCATAAACACCATATATTTT. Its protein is CASSPWDRGINTIYF.

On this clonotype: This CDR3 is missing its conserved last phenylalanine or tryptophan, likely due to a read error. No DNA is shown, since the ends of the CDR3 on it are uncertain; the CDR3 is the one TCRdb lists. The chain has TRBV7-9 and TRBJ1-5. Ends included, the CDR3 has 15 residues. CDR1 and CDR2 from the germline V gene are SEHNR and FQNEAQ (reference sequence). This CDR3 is CASSPGRHSNQPRHL.

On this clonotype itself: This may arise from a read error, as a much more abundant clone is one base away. The chain's CDR3 is CASSLDPIGTGVKYEKLFF. The CDR3 DNA is TGCGCCAGCAGCTTGGACCCGATCGGGACAGGGGTCAAGTATGAAAAACTGTTTTTT. This rearrangement joins TRBV5-1 to TRBJ1-4; 10 bases are a match to TRBD1. Unmatched junction bases numbered 14, after V lost 0 bases and J lost 6 bases. CDR1 SGHRS and CDR2 YFSETQ come from the germline V gene. This CDR3 spans 19 amino acids.